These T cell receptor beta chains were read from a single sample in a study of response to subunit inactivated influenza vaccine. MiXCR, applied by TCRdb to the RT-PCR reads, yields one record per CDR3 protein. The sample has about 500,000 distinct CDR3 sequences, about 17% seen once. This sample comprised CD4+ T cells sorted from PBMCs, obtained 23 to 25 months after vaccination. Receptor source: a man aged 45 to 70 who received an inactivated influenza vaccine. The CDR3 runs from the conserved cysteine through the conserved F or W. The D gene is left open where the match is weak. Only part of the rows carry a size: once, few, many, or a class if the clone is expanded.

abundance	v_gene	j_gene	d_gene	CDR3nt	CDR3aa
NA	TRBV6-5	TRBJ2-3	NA	TGTGCCAGCAGTTACAGAGCCCCGAGCACAGATACGCAGTATTTT	CASSYRAPSTDTQYF
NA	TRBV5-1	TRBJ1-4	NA	TGCGCCAGCAGCTTGGACACGGCTAATGAAAAACTGTTTTTT	CASSLDTANEKLFF
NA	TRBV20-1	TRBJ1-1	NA	TGCAGTGCTAGAGGGGGAGGAAACACTGAAGCTTTCTTT	CSARGGGNTEAFF
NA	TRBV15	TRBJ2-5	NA	TGTGCCACCAGCAGAGGCCCAGGGATTCTAGAGACCCAGTACTTC	CATSRGPGILETQYF
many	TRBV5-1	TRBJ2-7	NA	TGCGCCAGCAGCTTGTCGGGTTCGGTCTACGAGCAGTACTTC	CASSLSGSVYEQYF
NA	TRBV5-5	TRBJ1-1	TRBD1	TGTGCCAGCAGTCGCAGACAGGGGGCAAGGAGCACTGAAGCTTTCTTT	CASSRRQGARSTEAFF
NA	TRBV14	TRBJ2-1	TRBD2	TGTGCCAGCAGCCATATTACGGGACTAGCGGGATACAATGAGCAGTTCTTC	CASSHITGLAGYNEQFF
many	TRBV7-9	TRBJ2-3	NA	TGTGCCAGCAGCTTTAGAGGGGGTACTAACACAGATACGCAGTATTTT	CASSFRGGTNTDTQYF
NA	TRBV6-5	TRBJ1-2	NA	TGTGCCAGCAGTTCCCCAGGCCACTATGGCTACACCTTC	CASSSPGHYGYTF
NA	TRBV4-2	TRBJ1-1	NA	TGTGCCAGCAGTTCTCTTGGGGCAGGGGCGGGCACTGAAGCTTTCTTT	CASSSLGAGAGTEAFF
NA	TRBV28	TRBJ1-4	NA	TGTGCCAGCAGTGCTTGGGGTAAACTGTTTTTT	CASSAWGKLFF
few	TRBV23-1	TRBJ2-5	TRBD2	TGCGCCACAGTAGCGGGGCAAGAGACCCAGTACTTC	CATVAGQETQYF
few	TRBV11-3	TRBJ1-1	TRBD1	TGTGCCAGCAGCTTAGGCACCCGGGACAGGGGGTTTAACACTGAAGCTTTCTTT	CASSLGTRDRGFNTEAFF
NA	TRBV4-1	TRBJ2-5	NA	TGCGCCAGCAGCACAGGACGCCTTGGAGAGACCCAGTACTTC	CASSTGRLGETQYF
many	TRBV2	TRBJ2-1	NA	TGTGCCAGCTCCCGGGTTGAGCAGTTCTTC	CASSRVEQFF
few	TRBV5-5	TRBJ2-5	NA	TGTGCCAGCAGCACTGCCCCCGGGAGCCAAGAGACCCAGTACTTC	CASSTAPGSQETQYF
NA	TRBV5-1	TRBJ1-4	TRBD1	TGCGCCAGCAGCTGGGGACAGACGGTTAATGAAAAACTGTTTTTT	CASSWGQTVNEKLFF
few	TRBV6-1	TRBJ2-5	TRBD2	TGTGCCAGCACCGGTAGCGGGAGAGTCGGCGAGACCCAGTACTTC	CASTGSGRVGETQYF
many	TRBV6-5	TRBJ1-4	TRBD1	TGTGCCAGCAGTTACAAATTACAGGGGGTGACTAATGAAAAACTGTTTTTT	CASSYKLQGVTNEKLFF
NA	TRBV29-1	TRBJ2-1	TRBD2	TGCAGCGTTGAAGAACTAGCGGGAGGTTACAATGAGCAGTTCTTC	CSVEELAGGYNEQFF
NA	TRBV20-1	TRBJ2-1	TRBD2	TGCAGTGCTAGAGTACTAGCGGGGGCACACTCCTACAATGAGCAGTTCTTC	CSARVLAGAHSYNEQFF
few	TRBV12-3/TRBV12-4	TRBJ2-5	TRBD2	TGTGCCAGCACCACGATAGGACTAGCACGCGAGACCCAGTACTTC	CASTTIGLARETQYF
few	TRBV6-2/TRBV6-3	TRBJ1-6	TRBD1	TGTGCCACCGGCCAGGGGGATTCACCCCTCCACTTT	CATGQGDSPLHF
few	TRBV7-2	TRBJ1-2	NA	TGTGCCAGCAGCTTAGTGGGAGGAGGGGGCTATGGCTACACCTTC	CASSLVGGGGYGYTF
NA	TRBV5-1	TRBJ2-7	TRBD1	TGCGCCAGCAGCTCTCTCAGGGGGCGCGGCAACGAGCAGTACTTC	CASSSLRGRGNEQYF
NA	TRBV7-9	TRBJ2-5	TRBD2	TGTGCCAGCAGTCCCGGCCCGACTAGCGGAGAGACCCAGTACTTC	CASSPGPTSGETQYF
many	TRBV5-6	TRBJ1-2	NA	TGTGCCAGCAGCTTACAGGGCTACTATGGCTACACCTTC	CASSLQGYYGYTF
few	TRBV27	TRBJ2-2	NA	TGTGCCAGCAGTTTATTTCCGGGTTCCACCGGGGAGCTGTTTTTT	CASSLFPGSTGELFF
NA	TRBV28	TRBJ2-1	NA	TGTGCCAGCAGTCCTGGGCTGCATGAGCAGTTCTTC	CASSPGLHEQFF
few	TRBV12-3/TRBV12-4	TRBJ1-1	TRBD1	TGTGCCAGCACTAGGGGACAGGGGGGCACTGAAGCTTTCTTT	CASTRGQGGTEAFF
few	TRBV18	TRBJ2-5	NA	TGTGCCAGCTCACCACGGCCAATGGAGACCCAGTACTTC	CASSPRPMETQYF
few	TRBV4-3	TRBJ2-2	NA	TGCGCCAGCAGCCAAGATGTCTCGAGGGCGAACACCGGGGAGCTGTTTTTT	CASSQDVSRANTGELFF
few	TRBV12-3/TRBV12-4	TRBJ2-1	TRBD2	TGTGCCAGCAGTACCCGGGGGGGGTACAATGAGCAGTTCTTC	CASSTRGGYNEQFF
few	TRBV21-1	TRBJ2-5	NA	TGTGCCAGCAGCTTCGGGACAGGCTTCGCCCAAGAGACCCAGTACTTC	CASSFGTGFAQETQYF
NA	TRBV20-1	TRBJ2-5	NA	TGCAGTGCTAGTTCCAGCCGGATCTACGAGACCCAGTACTTC	CSASSSRIYETQYF
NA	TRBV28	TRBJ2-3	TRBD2	TGTGCCAGCAGTTCCACGGGGCTAGCGGGGACAGATACGCAGTATTTT	CASSSTGLAGTDTQYF
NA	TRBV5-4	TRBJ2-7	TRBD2	TGTGCCAGCAGCGATTTAGCGGGCCGGTCCTACGAGCAGTACTTC	CASSDLAGRSYEQYF
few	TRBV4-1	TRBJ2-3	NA	TGCGCCAGCAGCCAAGAAGTCAGGTCAGATACGCAGTATTTT	CASSQEVRSDTQYF
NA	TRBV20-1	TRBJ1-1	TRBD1	TGCAGTGCTAGAGATCCCAGGGGGCATACTGAAGCTTTCTTT	CSARDPRGHTEAFF
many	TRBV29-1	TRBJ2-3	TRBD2	TGCAGCGTGCTAGCGGGAGGCACAGATACGCAGTATTTT	CSVLAGGTDTQYF
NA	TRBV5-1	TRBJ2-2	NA	TGCGCCAGCAGCTCGGACCCCGTGGGCGGGGAGCTGTTTTTT	CASSSDPVGGELFF